This T cell receptor beta chain stems from a study of a mutant IDH1 vaccine in newly diagnosed glioma. Turning to the study itself: Patients came in for eight vaccinations, in weeks 1, 3, 5, 7, 11, 15, 19 and 23. An approximately 60% male, about 38% female split and a mean age of about 40 years characterized treated patients. Earlier treatment was radiotherapy, temozolomide, or both, with most getting both. Study-level points and caveats: Vaccination induced immune responses in about 93% of patients.

Produced via immunoSEQ multiplex PCR; TCRdb's table is partial and in-frame only. The sample consists of around 31,000 clones, approximately 50% of them appearing once. This sample's time point: week 5, during vaccination. One vaccine dose held 300 ug of mutant IDH1 20-mer peptide and came with topical imiquimod. A few counts support this clone. Its antigen remains unidentified. The V and J ends lost 2 bases and 1 base respectively, with 5 bases between them. Germline values: CDR1 MGHDK, CDR2 SYGVNS. This CDR3 is 13 amino acids long. The chain employs TRBV25-1 and TRBJ1-1; D gene unclear. This sequence was found in a woman aged 18-29 years with glioma. The starting material was PBMCs, obtained from a glioma patient whose treatment included an IDH1 peptide vaccine. As DNA, the CDR3 is TGTGCCAGCAGTGAAGGAGGGAACACTGAAGCTTTCTTT. This gives the protein CASSEGGNTEAFF.